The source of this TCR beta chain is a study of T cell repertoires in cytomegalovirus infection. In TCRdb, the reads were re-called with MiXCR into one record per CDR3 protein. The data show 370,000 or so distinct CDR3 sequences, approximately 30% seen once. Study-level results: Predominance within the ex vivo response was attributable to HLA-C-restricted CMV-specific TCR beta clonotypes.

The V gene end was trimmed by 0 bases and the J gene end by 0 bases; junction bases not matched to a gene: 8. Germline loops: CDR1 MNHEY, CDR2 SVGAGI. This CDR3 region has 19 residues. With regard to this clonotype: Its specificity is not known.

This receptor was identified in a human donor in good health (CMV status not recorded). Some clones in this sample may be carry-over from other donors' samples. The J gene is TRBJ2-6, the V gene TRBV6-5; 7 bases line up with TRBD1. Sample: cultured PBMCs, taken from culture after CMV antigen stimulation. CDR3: CASSYSPGTEGSGANVLTF. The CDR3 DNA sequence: TGTGCCAGCAGTTACTCACCCGGGACAGAGGGCTCTGGGGCCAACGTCCTGACTTTC.